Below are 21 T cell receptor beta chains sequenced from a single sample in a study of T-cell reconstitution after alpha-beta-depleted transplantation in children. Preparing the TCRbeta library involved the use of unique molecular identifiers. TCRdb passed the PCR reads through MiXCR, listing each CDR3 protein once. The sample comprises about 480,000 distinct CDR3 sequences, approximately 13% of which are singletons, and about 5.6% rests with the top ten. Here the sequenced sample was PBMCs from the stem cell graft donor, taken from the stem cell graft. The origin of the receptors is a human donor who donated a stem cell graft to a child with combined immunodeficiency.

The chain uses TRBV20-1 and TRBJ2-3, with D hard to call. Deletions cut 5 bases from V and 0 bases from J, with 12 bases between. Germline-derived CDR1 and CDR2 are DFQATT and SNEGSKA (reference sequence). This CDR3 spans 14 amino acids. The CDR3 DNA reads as TGCAGTGCTGAGACTGCGTCGAGCACAGATACGCAGTATTTT. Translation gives CSAETASSTDTQYF.

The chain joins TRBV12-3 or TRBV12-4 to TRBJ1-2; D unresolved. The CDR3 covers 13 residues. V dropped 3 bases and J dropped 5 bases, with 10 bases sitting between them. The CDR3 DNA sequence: TGTGCCAGCAGTTTCGACATGGGTTATGGCTACACCTTC. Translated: CASSFDMGYGYTF.

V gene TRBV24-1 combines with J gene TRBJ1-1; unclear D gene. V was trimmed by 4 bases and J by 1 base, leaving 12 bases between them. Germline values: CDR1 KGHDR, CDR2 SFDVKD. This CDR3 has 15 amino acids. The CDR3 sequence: CATSDSGSANTEAFF. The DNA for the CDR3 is TGTGCCACCAGTGACAGTGGTTCAGCGAACACTGAAGCTTTCTTT.

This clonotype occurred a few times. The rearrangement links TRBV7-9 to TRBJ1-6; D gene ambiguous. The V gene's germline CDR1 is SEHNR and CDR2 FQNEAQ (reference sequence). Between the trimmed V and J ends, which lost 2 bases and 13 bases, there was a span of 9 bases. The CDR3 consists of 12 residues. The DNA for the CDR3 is TGTGCCAGCAGCTTATCCGTCCCGCCCCTCCACTTT. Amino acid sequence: CASSLSVPPLHF.

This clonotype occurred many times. The CDR3 loop reads CASSQDGPNTGELFF. The CDR3 DNA reads as TGCGCCAGCAGCCAGGACGGCCCGAACACCGGGGAGCTGTTTTTT. The chain couples TRBV5-1 to TRBJ2-2; D is undetermined. Looked up from germline, CDR1 is SGHRS and CDR2 is YFSETQ. This CDR3 is 15 amino acids long. Trimming removed 4 bases from V and 0 bases from J, with 10 bases in between.

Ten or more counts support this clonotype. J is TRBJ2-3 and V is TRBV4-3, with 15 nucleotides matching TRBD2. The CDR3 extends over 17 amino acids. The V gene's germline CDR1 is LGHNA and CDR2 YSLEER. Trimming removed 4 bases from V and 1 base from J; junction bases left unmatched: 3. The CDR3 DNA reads TGCGCCAGCAGCCTGGGACTAGCGGGAGGTGGCACAGATACGCAGTATTTT. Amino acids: CASSLGLAGGGTDTQYF.

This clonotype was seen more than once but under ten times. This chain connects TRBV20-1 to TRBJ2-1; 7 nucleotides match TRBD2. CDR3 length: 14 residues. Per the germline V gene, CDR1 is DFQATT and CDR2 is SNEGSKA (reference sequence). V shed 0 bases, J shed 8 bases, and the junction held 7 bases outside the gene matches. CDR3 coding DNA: TGCAGTGCTAGAGAAGGACTAGGTTCGCATGAGCAGTTCTTC. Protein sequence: CSAREGLGSHEQFF.

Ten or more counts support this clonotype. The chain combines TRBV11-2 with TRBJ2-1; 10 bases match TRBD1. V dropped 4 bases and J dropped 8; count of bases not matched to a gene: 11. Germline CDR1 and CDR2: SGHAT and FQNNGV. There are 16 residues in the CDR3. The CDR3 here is CASSSRGRDRGYEQFF. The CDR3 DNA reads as TGTGCCAGCAGCTCGAGAGGCCGGGACAGGGGCTATGAGCAGTTCTTC.

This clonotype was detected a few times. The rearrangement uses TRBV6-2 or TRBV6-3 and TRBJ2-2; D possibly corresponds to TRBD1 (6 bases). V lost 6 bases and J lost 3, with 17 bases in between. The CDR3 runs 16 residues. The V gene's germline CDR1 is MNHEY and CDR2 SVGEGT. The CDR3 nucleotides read TGTGCCAGCAGCCTAACGACAGGTCGATACACCGGGGAGCTGTTTTTT. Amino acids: CASSLTTGRYTGELFF.

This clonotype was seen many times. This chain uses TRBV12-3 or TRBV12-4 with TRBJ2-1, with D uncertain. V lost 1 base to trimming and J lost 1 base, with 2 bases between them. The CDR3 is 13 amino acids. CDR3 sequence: CASSLDSYNEQFF. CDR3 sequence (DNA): TGTGCCAGCAGTTTAGATTCCTACAATGAGCAGTTCTTC.

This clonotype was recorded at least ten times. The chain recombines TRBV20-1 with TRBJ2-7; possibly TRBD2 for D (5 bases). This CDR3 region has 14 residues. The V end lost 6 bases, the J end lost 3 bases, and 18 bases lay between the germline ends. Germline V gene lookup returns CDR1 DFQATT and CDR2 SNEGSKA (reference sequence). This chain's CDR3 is CSAPERGWDYEQYF. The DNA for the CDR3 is TGCAGTGCACCCGAGAGAGGGTGGGACTACGAGCAGTACTTC.

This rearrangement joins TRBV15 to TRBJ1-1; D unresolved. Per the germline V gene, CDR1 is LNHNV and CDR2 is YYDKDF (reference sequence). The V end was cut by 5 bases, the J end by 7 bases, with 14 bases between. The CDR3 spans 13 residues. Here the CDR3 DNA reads TGTGCCACCAGCGGACTCCGGGGTTTTGAAGCTTTCTTT. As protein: CATSGLRGFEAFF.

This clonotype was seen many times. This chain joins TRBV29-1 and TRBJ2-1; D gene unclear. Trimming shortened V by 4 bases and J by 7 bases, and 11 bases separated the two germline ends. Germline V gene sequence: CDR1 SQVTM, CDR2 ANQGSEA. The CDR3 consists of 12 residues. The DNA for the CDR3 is TGCAGCGTTGCCTCTAATGGGAATGAGCAGTTCTTC. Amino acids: CSVASNGNEQFF.

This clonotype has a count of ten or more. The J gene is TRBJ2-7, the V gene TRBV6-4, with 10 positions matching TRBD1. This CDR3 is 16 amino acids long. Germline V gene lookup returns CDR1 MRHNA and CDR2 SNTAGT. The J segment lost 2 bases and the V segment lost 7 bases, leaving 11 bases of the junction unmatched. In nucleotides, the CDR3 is TGTGCCAGCAATTACCCCCCGGGACAGGGGACCTACGAGCAGTACTTC. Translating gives CASNYPPGQGTYEQYF.

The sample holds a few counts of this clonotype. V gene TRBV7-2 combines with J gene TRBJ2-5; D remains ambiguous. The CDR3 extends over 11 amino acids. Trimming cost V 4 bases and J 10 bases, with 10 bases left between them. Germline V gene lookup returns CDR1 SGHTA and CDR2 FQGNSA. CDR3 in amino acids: CASSSKRDQYF. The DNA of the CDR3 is TGTGCCAGCAGCTCGAAAAGGGACCAGTACTTC.

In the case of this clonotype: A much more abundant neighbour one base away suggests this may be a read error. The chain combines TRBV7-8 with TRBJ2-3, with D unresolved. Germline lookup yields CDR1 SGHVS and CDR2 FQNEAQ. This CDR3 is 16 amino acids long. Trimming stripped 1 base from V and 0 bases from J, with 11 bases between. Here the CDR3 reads CASSLEERSSTDTQYF. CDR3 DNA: TGTGCCAGCAGCTTAGAGGAGAGATCGAGCACAGATACGCAGTATTTT.

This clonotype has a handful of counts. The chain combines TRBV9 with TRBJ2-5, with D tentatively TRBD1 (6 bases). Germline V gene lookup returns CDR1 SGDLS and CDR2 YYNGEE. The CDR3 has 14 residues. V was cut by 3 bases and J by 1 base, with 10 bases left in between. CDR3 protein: CASSGRTVQETQYF. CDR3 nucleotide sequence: TGTGCCAGCAGCGGCAGGACAGTCCAAGAGACCCAGTACTTC.

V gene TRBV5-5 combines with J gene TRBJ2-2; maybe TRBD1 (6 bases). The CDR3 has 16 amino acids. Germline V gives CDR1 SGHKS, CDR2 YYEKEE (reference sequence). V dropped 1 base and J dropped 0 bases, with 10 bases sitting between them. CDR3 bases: TGTGCCAGCAGCTTGAATGCAGGGGCGAACACCGGGGAGCTGTTTTTT. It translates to CASSLNAGANTGELFF.

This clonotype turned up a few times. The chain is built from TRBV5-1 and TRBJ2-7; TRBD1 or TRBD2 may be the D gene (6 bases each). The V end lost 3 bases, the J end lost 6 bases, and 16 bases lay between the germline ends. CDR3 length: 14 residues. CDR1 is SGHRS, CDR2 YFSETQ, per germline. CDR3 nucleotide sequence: TGCGCCAGCAGCTCGGCAGGGGACTTAGGCGAGCAGTACTTC. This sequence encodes CASSSAGDLGEQYF.

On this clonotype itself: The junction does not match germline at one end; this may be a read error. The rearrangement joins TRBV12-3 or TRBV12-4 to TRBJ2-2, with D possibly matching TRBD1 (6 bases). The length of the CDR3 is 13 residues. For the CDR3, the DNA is TGTGCCAGCAGAAGACAGGACACCGAGGAGCTGTTTTTT. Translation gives CASRRQDTEELFF.

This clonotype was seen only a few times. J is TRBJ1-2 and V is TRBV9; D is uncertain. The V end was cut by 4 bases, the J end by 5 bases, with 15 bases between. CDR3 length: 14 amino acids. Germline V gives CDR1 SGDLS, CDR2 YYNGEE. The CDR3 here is CASSQTGVSYGYTF. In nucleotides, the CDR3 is TGTGCCAGCAGCCAGACCGGGGTATCTTATGGCTACACCTTC.